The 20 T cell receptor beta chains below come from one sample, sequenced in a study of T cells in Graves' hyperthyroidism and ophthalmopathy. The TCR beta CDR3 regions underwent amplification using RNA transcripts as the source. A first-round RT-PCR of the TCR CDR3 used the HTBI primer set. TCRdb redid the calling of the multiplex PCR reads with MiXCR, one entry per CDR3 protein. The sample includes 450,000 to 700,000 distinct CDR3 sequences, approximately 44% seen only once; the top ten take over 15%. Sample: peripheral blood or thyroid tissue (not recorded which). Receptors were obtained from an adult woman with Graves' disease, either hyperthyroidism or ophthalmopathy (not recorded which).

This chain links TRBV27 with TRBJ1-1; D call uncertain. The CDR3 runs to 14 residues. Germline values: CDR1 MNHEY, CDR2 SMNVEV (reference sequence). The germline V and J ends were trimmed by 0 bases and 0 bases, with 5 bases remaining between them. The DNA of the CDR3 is TGTGCCAGCAGTTTATCACAGCTGAACACTGAAGCTTTCTTT. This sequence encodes CASSLSQLNTEAFF.

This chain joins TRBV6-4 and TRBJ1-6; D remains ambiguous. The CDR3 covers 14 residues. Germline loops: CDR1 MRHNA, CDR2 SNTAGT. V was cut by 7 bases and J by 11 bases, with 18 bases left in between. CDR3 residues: CASTDPRENPPLHF. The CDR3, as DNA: TGTGCCAGCACCGATCCGAGGGAGAATCCACCCCTCCACTTT.

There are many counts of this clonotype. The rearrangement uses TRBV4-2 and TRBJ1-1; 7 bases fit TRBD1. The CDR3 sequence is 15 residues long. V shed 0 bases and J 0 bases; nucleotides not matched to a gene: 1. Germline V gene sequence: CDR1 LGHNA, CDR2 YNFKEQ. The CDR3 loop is CASSQDGQVNTEAFF. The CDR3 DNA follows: TGTGCCAGCAGCCAAGACGGACAGGTGAACACTGAAGCTTTCTTT.

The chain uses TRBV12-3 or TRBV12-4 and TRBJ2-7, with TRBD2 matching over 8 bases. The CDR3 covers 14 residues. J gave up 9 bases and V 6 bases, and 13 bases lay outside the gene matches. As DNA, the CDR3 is TGTGCCAGCAGGGGGGTAGCGGGACTCGGAAGGCAGTACTTC. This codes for CASRGVAGLGRQYF.

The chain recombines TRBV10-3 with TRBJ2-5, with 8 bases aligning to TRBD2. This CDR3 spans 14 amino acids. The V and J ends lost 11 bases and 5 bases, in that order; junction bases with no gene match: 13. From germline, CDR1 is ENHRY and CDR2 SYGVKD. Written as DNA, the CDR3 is TGTGCCGCTCAGAGTAGCGGGATGATGGAGACCCAGTACTTC. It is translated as CAAQSSGMMETQYF.

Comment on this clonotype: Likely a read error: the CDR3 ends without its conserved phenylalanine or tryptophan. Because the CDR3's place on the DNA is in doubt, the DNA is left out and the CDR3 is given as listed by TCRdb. This CDR3 reads CASSLAGFS. The chain joins TRBV7-2 to TRBJ1-1. The CDR3 totals 9 residues, both ends included. Looked up from germline, CDR1 is SGHTA and CDR2 is FQGNSA.

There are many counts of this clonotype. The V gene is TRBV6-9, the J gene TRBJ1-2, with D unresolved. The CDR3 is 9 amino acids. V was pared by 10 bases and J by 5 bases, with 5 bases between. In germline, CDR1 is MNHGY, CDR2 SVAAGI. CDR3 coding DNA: TGTGCCACCTTTTATGGCTACACCTTC. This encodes CATFYGYTF.

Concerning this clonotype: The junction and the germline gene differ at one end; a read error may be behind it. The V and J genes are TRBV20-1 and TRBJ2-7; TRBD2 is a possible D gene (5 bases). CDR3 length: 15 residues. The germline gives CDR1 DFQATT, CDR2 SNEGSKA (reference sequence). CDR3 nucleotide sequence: TGCAATGCTACTCCTTTCGGTAGCGCTTCCTACGAGCAGTACTTC. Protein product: CNATPFGSASYEQYF.

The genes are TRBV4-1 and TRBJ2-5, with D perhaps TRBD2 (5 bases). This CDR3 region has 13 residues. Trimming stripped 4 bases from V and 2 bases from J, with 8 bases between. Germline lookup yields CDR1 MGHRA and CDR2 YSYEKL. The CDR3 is CASSRPGQETQYF. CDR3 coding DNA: TGCGCCAGCAGCCGCCCGGGACAAGAGACCCAGTACTTC.

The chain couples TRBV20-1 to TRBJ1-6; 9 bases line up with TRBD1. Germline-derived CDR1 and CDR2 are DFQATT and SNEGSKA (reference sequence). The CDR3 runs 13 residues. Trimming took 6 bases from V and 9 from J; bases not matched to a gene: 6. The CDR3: CSAWDREASPLHF. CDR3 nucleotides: TGCAGTGCGTGGGACAGGGAAGCTTCACCCCTCCACTTT.

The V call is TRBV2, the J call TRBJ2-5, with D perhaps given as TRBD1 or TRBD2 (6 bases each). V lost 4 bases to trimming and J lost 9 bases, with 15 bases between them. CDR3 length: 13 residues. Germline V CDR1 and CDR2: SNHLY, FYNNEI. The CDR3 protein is CASSGWGAQPQYF. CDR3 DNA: TGTGCCAGCAGTGGGTGGGGGGCACAGCCCCAGTACTTC.

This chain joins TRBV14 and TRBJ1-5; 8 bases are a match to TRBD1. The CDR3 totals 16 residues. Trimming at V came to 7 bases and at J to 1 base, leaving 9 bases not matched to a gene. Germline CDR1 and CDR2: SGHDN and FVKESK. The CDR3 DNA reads TGTGCCAGCACCGAGGCTTGGACAGGGAGCAATCAGCCCCAGCATTTT. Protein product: CASTEAWTGSNQPQHF.

The CDR3 region has the DNA TGTGCCAGCAGTTTAACAGGGCGGCAGCCCCAGCATTTT. As protein: CASSLTGRQPQHF. The chain joins TRBV28 to TRBJ1-5, with D possibly TRBD1 on 6 matching bases. The germline gives CDR1 MDHEN, CDR2 SYDVKM. V was trimmed by 2 bases and J by 7 bases, leaving 9 bases between them. This CDR3 comprises 13 residues.

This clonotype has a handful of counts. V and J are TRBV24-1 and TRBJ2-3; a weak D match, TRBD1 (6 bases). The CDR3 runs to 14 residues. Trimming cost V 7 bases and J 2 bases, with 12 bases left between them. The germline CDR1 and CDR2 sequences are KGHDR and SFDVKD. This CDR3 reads CATRGYRDTDTQYF. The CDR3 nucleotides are TGTGCCACCAGGGGATACAGGGACACAGATACGCAGTATTTT.

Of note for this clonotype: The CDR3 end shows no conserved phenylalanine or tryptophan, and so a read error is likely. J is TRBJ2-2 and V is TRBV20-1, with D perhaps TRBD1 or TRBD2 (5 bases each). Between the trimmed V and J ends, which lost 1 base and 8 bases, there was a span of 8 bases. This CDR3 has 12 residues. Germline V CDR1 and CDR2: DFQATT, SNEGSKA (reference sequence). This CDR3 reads CSARVGAGELFV. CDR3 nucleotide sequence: TGCAGTGCTAGAGTCGGGGCGGGGGAGCTGTTTGTT.

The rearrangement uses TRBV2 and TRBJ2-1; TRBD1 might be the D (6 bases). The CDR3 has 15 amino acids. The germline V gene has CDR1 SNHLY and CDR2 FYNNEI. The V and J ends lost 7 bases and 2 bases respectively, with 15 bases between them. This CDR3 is CASTLTGSPYNEQFF. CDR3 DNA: TGTGCCAGCACCCTAACAGGGTCCCCCTACAATGAGCAGTTCTTC.

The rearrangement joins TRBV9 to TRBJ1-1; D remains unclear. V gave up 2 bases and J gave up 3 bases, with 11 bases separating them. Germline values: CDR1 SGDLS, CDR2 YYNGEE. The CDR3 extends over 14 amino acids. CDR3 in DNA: TGTGCCAGCAGCGTCGGAACGAGGGACACTGAAGCTTTCTTT. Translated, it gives CASSVGTRDTEAFF.

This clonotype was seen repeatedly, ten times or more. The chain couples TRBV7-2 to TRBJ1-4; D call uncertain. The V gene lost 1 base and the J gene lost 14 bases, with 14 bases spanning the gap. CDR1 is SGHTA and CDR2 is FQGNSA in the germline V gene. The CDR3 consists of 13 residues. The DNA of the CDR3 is TGTGCCAGCAGCTTAGAGCGGACGACCCGGCTGTTTTTT. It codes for CASSLERTTRLFF. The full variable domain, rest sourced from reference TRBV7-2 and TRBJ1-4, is GAGVSQSPSNKVTEKGKDVELRCDPISGHTALYWYRQSLGQGLEFLIYFQGNSAPDKSGLPSDRFSAERTGGSVSTLTIQRTQQEDSAVYLCASSLERTTRLFFGSGTQLSVL.

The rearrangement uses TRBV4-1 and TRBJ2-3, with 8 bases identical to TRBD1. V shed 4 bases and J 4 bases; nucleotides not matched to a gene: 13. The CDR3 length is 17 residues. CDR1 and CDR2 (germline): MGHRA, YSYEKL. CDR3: CASSPRQGQGTADTQYF. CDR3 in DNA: TGCGCCAGCAGCCCAAGACAGGGGCAGGGGACCGCAGATACGCAGTATTTT.

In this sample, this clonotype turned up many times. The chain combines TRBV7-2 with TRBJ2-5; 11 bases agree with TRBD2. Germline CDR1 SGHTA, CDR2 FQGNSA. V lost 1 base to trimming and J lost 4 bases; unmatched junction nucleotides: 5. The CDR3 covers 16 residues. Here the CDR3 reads CASSLGPGTSGETQYF. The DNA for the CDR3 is TGTGCCAGCAGCTTAGGCCCCGGGACTAGCGGAGAGACCCAGTACTTC.